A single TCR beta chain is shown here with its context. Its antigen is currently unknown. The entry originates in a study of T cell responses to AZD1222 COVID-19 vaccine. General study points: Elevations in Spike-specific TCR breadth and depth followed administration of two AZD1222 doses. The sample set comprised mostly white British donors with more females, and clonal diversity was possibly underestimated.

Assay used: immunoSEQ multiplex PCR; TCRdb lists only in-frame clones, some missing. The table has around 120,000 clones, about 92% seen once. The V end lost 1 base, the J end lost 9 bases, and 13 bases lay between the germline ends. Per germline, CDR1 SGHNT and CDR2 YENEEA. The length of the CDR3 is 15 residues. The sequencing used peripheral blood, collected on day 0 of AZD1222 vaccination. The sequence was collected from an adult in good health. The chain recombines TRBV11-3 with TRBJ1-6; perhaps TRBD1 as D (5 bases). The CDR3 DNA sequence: TGTGCCAGCAGCTTAGTGGGGGTGAGAGGTTCACCCCTCCACTTT. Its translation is CASSLVGVRGSPLHF.